One and the same sample provided the 8 T cell receptor beta chains below, sequenced in a study of OX40 agonist ivuxolimab in advanced cancers. Using immunoSEQ multiplex PCR, the repertoire was profiled, and TCRdb retains in-frame clones only, with some absent. Of around 61,000 clones in the sample, approximately 86% are singletons; the top ten hold roughly 0.47%. The specimen comprised CD4+ or CD8+ T cells sorted from blood, sampled in a trial of the OX40 agonist ivuxolimab. The receptors originated from an adult with an advanced solid tumor such as melanoma, head and neck, liver or kidney cancer.

This clone was observed a few times. The chain combines TRBV11-2 with TRBJ2-7, with 11 bases matching TRBD2. This CDR3 spans 18 amino acids. Per the germline V gene, CDR1 is SGHAT and CDR2 is FQNNGV. J gave up 3 bases and V 5 bases, and 15 bases lay outside the gene matches. CDR3 sequence (DNA): TGTGCCAGCAGCCCCACGGGCAGAGCTAGCGGGAGGAGCTACGAGCAGTACTTC. Protein product: CASSPTGRASGRSYEQYF.

The sample holds a few counts of this clone. Distinct nucleotide sequences in the sample also encode this CDR3. V gene TRBV10-3 combines with J gene TRBJ1-3; D might be TRBD1 (5 bases). This CDR3 has 13 residues. Trimming shortened V by 6 bases and J by 0 bases, and 6 bases separated the two germline ends. Germline V CDR1 and CDR2: ENHRY, SYGVKD. The CDR3 region is CAIRDSSGNTIYF. CDR3 nucleotides: TGTGCCATCAGAGACAGCTCTGGAAACACCATATATTTT.

This clone was counted only a few times. The rearrangement links TRBV25-1 to TRBJ2-1; the match to TRBD1 covers 7 bases. Per the germline V gene, CDR1 is MGHDK and CDR2 is SYGVNS. The V and J ends lost 6 bases and 7 bases, in that order; junction bases with no gene match: 18. CDR3 length: 17 residues. CDR3 sequence reads: CASSRTGFDLTINEQFF. The CDR3 bases are TGTGCCAGCAGCCGGACAGGTTTTGACTTGACTATTAATGAGCAGTTCTTC. Full variable domain (remainder filled in from reference TRBV25-1 and TRBJ2-1): EADIYQTPRYLVIGTGKKITLECSQTMGHDKMYWYQQDPGMELHLIHYSYGVNSTEKGDLSSESTVSRIRTEHFPLTLESARPSHTSQYLCASSRTGFDLTINEQFFGPGTRLTVL.

The chain has TRBV7-9 and TRBJ1-1, with D maybe TRBD1 (5 bases). V lost 4 bases and J 3 bases, leaving 21 bases between the germline ends. The CDR3 is 17 amino acids. Germline V CDR1 and CDR2: SEHNR, FQNEAQ (reference sequence). CDR3 nucleotides: TGTGCCAGCAGCTCCCGGGGCGGGGTCGGGTTGGACACTGAAGCTTTCTTT. Its protein is CASSSRGGVGLDTEAFF.

A few counts support this clone. The V gene is TRBV6-6, the J gene TRBJ2-7, with D possibly matching TRBD2 (5 bases). V gave up 6 bases and J gave up 6 bases, with 15 bases separating them. CDR1 MNHNY and CDR2 SVGAGI come from the germline V gene (reference sequence). This CDR3 is 13 amino acids long. The CDR3 DNA sequence: TGTGCCAGCAGCCCACTGACCGGAGGCGAGCAGTACTTC. Protein: CASSPLTGGEQYF.

The rearrangement links TRBV10-3 to TRBJ2-5; TRBD2 aligns across 7 bases. Trimming removed 10 bases from V and 3 bases from J; junction bases left unmatched: 11. Germline lookup yields CDR1 ENHRY and CDR2 SYGVKD. The CDR3 is 14 residues long. The CDR3 DNA reads TGTGCCACGAGGTCGAGCGGGAACGAAGAGACCCAGTACTTC. Protein product: CATRSSGNEETQYF.

The chain has TRBV10-1 and TRBJ2-1; TRBD2 matches at 9 bases. There are 13 residues in the CDR3. With 6 bases clipped from V and 4 bases from J, the junction kept 1 base outside the gene matches. Germline V CDR1 and CDR2: WNHNN, SYGVQD (reference sequence). The CDR3 DNA sequence: TGCGCCAGCAGCGGACTAGCGTACAATGAGCAGTTCTTC. It encodes CASSGLAYNEQFF.

A single count supports this clone. The chain has TRBV25-1 and TRBJ1-3, with D unresolved. CDR1 MGHDK and CDR2 SYGVNS come from the germline V gene. Between the trimmed V and J ends, which lost 6 bases and 8 bases, there was a span of 5 bases. The CDR3 length is 10 residues. The CDR3 is CASSLDTIYF. The CDR3 DNA reads as TGTGCCAGCAGCCTGGACACCATATATTTT. The whole variable domain, remainder taken from reference TRBV25-1 and TRBJ1-3, is EADIYQTPRYLVIGTGKKITLECSQTMGHDKMYWYQQDPGMELHLIHYSYGVNSTEKGDLSSESTVSRIRTEHFPLTLESARPSHTSQYLCASSLDTIYFGEGSWLTVV.